The 31 T cell receptor beta chains presented below share a single source sample, sequenced in a study of cytomegalovirus exposure and HLA in healthy donors (dated by TCRdb to the late 2010s). The library was prepared using the immunoSEQ multiplex PCR assay. For the multiplex PCR, a mixture combining 60 forward primers for TCR Vbeta segments and 13 reverse primers for TCR Jbeta segments was used. The immuneACCESS repertoire file appears here via TCRdb, limited to in-frame rearrangements. These files lack a portion of the clones; in checked studies, under half of the deficit traces to unresolved V genes, and the cause of the others is not known. This sample's table lists 100,000 or so clones. The ten largest clones represent more than 0.5% of the sample. The material sequenced was PBMCs. Every receptor here comes from a man aged 45 to 65 in good health and CMV-seronegative.

The chain links TRBV9 to TRBJ1-2, with TRBD1 matching over 8 bases. Germline V gives CDR1 SGDLS, CDR2 YYNGEE. The V gene end was trimmed by 4 bases and the J gene end by 4 bases; junction bases not matched to a gene: 6. The CDR3 length is 14 residues. CDR3 DNA: TGTGCCAGCAGCCTATACGACAGGGGCTATGGCTACACCTTC. Translation: CASSLYDRGYGYTF.

The V and J genes are TRBV12-5 and TRBJ1-4, with TRBD1 matching 8 bases. Germline V gene data show CDR1 as LGHNT and CDR2 as FRNRAP. This CDR3 has 14 residues. The V segment lost 6 bases and the J segment 3 bases; nucleotides outside the gene matches: 3. The chain's CDR3 is CASGPGQANEKLFF. The DNA for the CDR3 is TGTGCTAGTGGCCCGGGACAGGCTAATGAAAAACTGTTTTTT.

The chain joins TRBV7-2 to TRBJ2-1; D is possibly TRBD2 (5 bases). CDR3 length: 15 amino acids. The germline gives CDR1 SGHTA, CDR2 FQGNSA. Trimming shortened V by 3 bases and J by 2 bases, and 11 bases separated the two germline ends. Here the CDR3 DNA reads TGTGCCAGCAGCTTGACCAGCGGCGCCTACAATGAGCAGTTCTTC. Its translation: CASSLTSGAYNEQFF. Together with reference TRBV7-2 and TRBJ2-1, the CDR3 gives the full variable domain: GAGVSQSPSNKVTEKGKDVELRCDPISGHTALYWYRQSLGQGLEFLIYFQGNSAPDKSGLPSDRFSAERTGGSVSTLTIQRTQQEDSAVYLCASSLTSGAYNEQFFGPGTRLTVL.

The chain employs TRBV18 and TRBJ2-7, with 7 bases aligning to TRBD1. Per the germline V gene, CDR1 is KGHSH and CDR2 is LQKENI. Trimming removed 0 bases from V and 6 bases from J; junction bases left unmatched: 8. The CDR3 covers 15 residues. In nucleotides, the CDR3 is TGTGCCAGCTCACCACCGACAGGGTCGGCGTCCGAGCAGTACTTC. This codes for CASSPPTGSASEQYF.

This chain connects TRBV9 to TRBJ2-7, with 7 bases that match TRBD2. The ends lost 5 bases at V and 5 bases at J; junction bases unmatched: 7. CDR1 is SGDLS and CDR2 is YYNGEE in the germline V gene. The length of the CDR3 is 13 residues. The CDR3 reads CASSPSGVDEQYF. As DNA, the CDR3 is TGTGCCAGCAGTCCCAGCGGGGTCGACGAGCAGTACTTC.

The chain employs TRBV6-5 and TRBJ1-1, with 7 positions matching TRBD1. Trimming at V came to 5 bases and at J to 11 bases, leaving 11 bases not matched to a gene. This CDR3 spans 13 amino acids. Germline V CDR1 and CDR2: MNHEY, SVGAGI. The CDR3, as DNA: TGTGCCAGCAGTCCCCCCGGACAGGCCGTGGCTTTCTTT. It is translated as CASSPPGQAVAFF.

The chain recombines TRBV18 with TRBJ1-3; weak D call: TRBD1 (5 bases). V gave up 0 bases and J gave up 0 bases, with 9 bases separating them. The CDR3 is made up of 16 amino acids. CDR1 and CDR2 from the germline V gene are KGHSH and LQKENI. CDR3 residues: CASSPPRGISGNTIYF. In nucleotides, the CDR3 is TGTGCCAGCTCACCACCACGGGGGATCTCTGGAAACACCATATATTTT.

The chain recombines TRBV5-4 with TRBJ2-2; 10 positions agree with TRBD1. The CDR3 runs to 17 residues. CDR1 and CDR2 (germline): SGHNT, YYREEE (reference sequence). V lost 4 bases to trimming and J lost 5 bases; unmatched junction nucleotides: 11. The CDR3 region has the DNA TGTGCCAGCAGCCATGGCCGGGACAGGGGTCGTACCGGGGAGCTGTTTTTT. The encoded protein is CASSHGRDRGRTGELFF.

The chain uses TRBV2 and TRBJ2-1, with 7 bases matching TRBD2. Germline-derived CDR1 and CDR2 are SNHLY and FYNNEI. The CDR3 runs 15 residues. V dropped 6 bases and J dropped 6; count of bases not matched to a gene: 11. The CDR3 spells CASRLSGEGSNEQFF. In nucleotides, the CDR3 is TGTGCCAGCAGGTTGAGCGGGGAGGGGTCCAATGAGCAGTTCTTC.

This chain connects TRBV5-1 to TRBJ2-7; D is perhaps TRBD2 (6 bases). Germline CDR1 reads SGHRS; CDR2 reads YFSETQ. The CDR3 extends over 12 amino acids. V lost 4 bases and J 6 bases, leaving 11 bases between the germline ends. The CDR3 DNA sequence: TGCGCCAGCAGCCCGGGACTCTCCGAGCAGTACTTC. The encoded protein is CASSPGLSEQYF. Full variable domain (outside the CDR3, taken from reference TRBV5-1 and TRBJ2-7): KAGVTQTPRYLIKTRGQQVTLSCSPISGHRSVSWYQQTPGQGLQFLFEYFSETQRNKGNFPGRFSGRQFSNSRSEMNVSTLELGDSALYLCASSPGLSEQYFGPGTRLTVT.

V and J are TRBV7-2 and TRBJ2-2; possible D gene TRBD2, 6 bases. The CDR3 contains 14 residues. The germline gives CDR1 SGHTA, CDR2 FQGNSA. V shed 5 bases and J shed 5 bases, with 12 bases lying between them. For the CDR3, the DNA is TGTGCCAGCAGCCGGGGGAGAGGGACCGGGGAGCTGTTTTTT. Translating gives CASSRGRGTGELFF.

The CDR3 spells CASSAMGGYTDTQYF. The CDR3 DNA reads as TGTGCCAGCAGCGCGATGGGGGGTTACACAGATACGCAGTATTTT. The rearrangement uses TRBV7-9 and TRBJ2-3; D is possibly TRBD2 (6 bases). Trimming shortened V by 5 bases and J by 2 bases, and 14 bases separated the two germline ends. Looked up from germline, CDR1 is SEHNR and CDR2 is FQNEAQ (reference sequence). The CDR3 loop spans 15 amino acids.

The V call is TRBV18, the J call TRBJ2-3, with a tentative D call TRBD2 (6 bases). CDR3 size: 15 residues. CDR1 is KGHSH, CDR2 LQKENI, per germline. Between the trimmed V and J ends, which lost 3 bases and 4 bases, there was a span of 14 bases. The CDR3 nucleotides read TGTGCCAGCTCACCGGGACTCCTGGGGGCAGATACGCAGTATTTT. Residues: CASSPGLLGADTQYF.

The chain recombines TRBV6-5 with TRBJ1-2; 9 bases fit TRBD1. Per germline, CDR1 MNHEY and CDR2 SVGAGI. The CDR3 contains 15 residues. Trimming at V came to 4 bases and at J to 6 bases, leaving 9 bases not matched to a gene. The DNA for the CDR3 is TGTGCCAGCAGTTCTCCCTGGGACAGGGTACATGGCTACACCTTC. It yields the protein CASSSPWDRVHGYTF.

V is TRBV6-6 and J is TRBJ1-3; TRBD1 agrees at 8 bases. Germline values: CDR1 MNHNY, CDR2 SVGAGI (reference sequence). The V gene end was trimmed by 2 bases and the J gene end by 8 bases; junction bases not matched to a gene: 8. CDR3 size: 15 residues. In DNA, the CDR3 is TGTGCCAGCAGTTACGGAGACAGGGGCGGAGACACCATATATTTT. Protein product: CASSYGDRGGDTIYF.

The chain is built from TRBV4-3 and TRBJ2-7; the match to TRBD1 covers 7 bases. J lost 3 bases, V lost 6 bases, and 5 bases had no gene match. Germline-derived CDR1 and CDR2 are LGHNA and YSLEER. CDR3 length equals 13 residues. The CDR3 nucleotides read TGCGCCAGCAGTCGACAGGGCGGCTACGAGCAGTACTTC. Translating gives CASSRQGGYEQYF.

V and J are TRBV4-1 and TRBJ1-2, with D possibly TRBD1 on 5 matching bases. From germline, CDR1 is MGHRA and CDR2 YSYEKL. The ends were cut back, 4 bases at V and 2 bases at J, with 20 bases in the middle. This CDR3 is 17 amino acids long. The CDR3 reads CASSPLGGRAGNYGYTF. CDR3 bases: TGCGCCAGCAGCCCTTTGGGGGGTAGGGCGGGCAACTATGGCTACACCTTC.

The chain carries TRBV6-6 and TRBJ1-1; D ambiguous. The CDR3 spans 14 residues. The V and J ends lost 6 bases and 1 base respectively, with 12 bases between them. Germline V lookup: CDR1 MNHNY, CDR2 SVGAGI (reference sequence). The CDR3 DNA is TGTGCCAGCAGCCACCTGGGCCCGAACACTGAAGCTTTCTTT. The encoded protein is CASSHLGPNTEAFF.

The rearrangement uses TRBV11-2 and TRBJ2-3, with TRBD2 matching 13 bases. Germline V CDR1 and CDR2: SGHAT, FQNNGV. J was trimmed by 2 bases and V by 5 bases; bases with no gene match: 13. The CDR3 runs 19 residues. The CDR3 sequence: CASSPGGLAGSDNTDTQYF. DNA for the CDR3: TGTGCCAGCAGCCCCGGGGGACTAGCGGGGTCGGATAACACAGATACGCAGTATTTT.

This chain connects TRBV18 to TRBJ1-2; the D gene is possibly TRBD1 (5 bases). Trimming removed 6 bases from V and 2 bases from J, with 13 bases in between. The CDR3 contains 14 residues. Germline values: CDR1 KGHSH, CDR2 LQKENI. This CDR3 reads CASSDFTGNYGYTF. The CDR3 DNA sequence: TGTGCCAGCTCGGATTTCACAGGAAACTATGGCTACACCTTC. The variable domain in full, with the rest retrieved from reference TRBV18 and TRBJ1-2, is NAGVMQNPRHLVRRRGQEARLRCSPMKGHSHVYWYRQLPEEGLKFMVYLQKENIIDESGMPKERFSAEFPKEGPSILRIQQVVRGDSAAYFCASSDFTGNYGYTFGSGTRLTVV.

The chain has TRBV7-2 and TRBJ2-4, with 7 bases identical to TRBD2. CDR1 and CDR2 (germline): SGHTA, FQGNSA. V shed 5 bases and J 9 bases; nucleotides not matched to a gene: 10. The length of the CDR3 is 14 residues. CDR3 DNA sequence: TGTGCCAGCAGCCCCCTAGGGGCTAGCGGCATTCAGTACTTC. Translation gives CASSPLGASGIQYF.

The chain has TRBV11-3 and TRBJ1-1; possible D gene TRBD1, 5 bases. The CDR3 covers 12 residues. Trimming removed 2 bases at V and 7 bases at J, with 8 bases between. Germline CDR1 is SGHNT and CDR2 is YENEEA. CDR3 sequence: CASSLTGDEAFF. CDR3 bases: TGTGCCAGCAGCTTAACAGGAGATGAAGCTTTCTTT.

This chain links TRBV5-1 with TRBJ2-1; 7 nucleotides agree with TRBD2. Germline CDR1 reads SGHRS; CDR2 reads YFSETQ. The CDR3 consists of 16 residues. V lost 4 bases to trimming and J lost 0 bases; unmatched junction nucleotides: 7. The CDR3 region has the DNA TGCGCCAGCAGCCCGGAGGGCGGGAGCTCCTACAATGAGCAGTTCTTC. Amino acid sequence: CASSPEGGSSYNEQFF.

The chain joins TRBV7-2 to TRBJ2-3; D ambiguous. The CDR3 is 14 amino acids. With 1 base removed from V and 1 base from J, the gap between germline ends came to 6 bases. The germline gives CDR1 SGHTA, CDR2 FQGNSA. The CDR3 DNA reads as TGTGCCAGCAGCTTAGGGCTTCGCACAGATACGCAGTATTTT. It codes for CASSLGLRTDTQYF.

The chain links TRBV5-1 to TRBJ2-5; 14 bases match TRBD2. The CDR3 runs 17 residues. CDR1 is SGHRS and CDR2 is YFSETQ in the germline V gene. Trimming took 3 bases from V and 2 from J; bases not matched to a gene: 6. CDR3: CASSSGLAGGRQETQYF. The DNA of the CDR3 is TGCGCCAGCAGCTCCGGACTAGCGGGGGGCCGGCAAGAGACCCAGTACTTC.

The V and J genes are TRBV7-9 and TRBJ2-7; the match to TRBD1 covers 10 bases. The J segment lost 0 bases and the V segment lost 5 bases, leaving 7 bases of the junction unmatched. The V gene's germline CDR1 is SEHNR and CDR2 FQNEAQ (reference sequence). CDR3 length: 16 residues. The CDR3 loop is CASSPTGGRYSYEQYF. In DNA form, the CDR3 reads TGTGCCAGCAGCCCGACAGGGGGCAGGTACTCCTACGAGCAGTACTTC.

V is TRBV5-1 and J is TRBJ1-1, with TRBD1 as a possible D gene (5 bases). CDR3 length: 15 residues. Germline values: CDR1 SGHRS, CDR2 YFSETQ. V lost 2 bases, J lost 1 base, and 12 bases lay in between. The CDR3, as DNA: TGCGCCAGCAGCTTTCTCGGACAAGCGAACACTGAAGCTTTCTTT. Translating it yields CASSFLGQANTEAFF.

The chain carries TRBV5-4 and TRBJ2-7; 9 bases match TRBD1. Per germline, CDR1 SGHNT and CDR2 YYREEE (reference sequence). V shed 1 base and J 6 bases; nucleotides not matched to a gene: 5. The CDR3 sequence is 14 residues long. The CDR3, as DNA: TGTGCCAGCAGCTTGTCCGGGACAGGGCCCGAGCAGTACTTC. It is translated as CASSLSGTGPEQYF.

The chain is built from TRBV10-3 and TRBJ2-7, with D possibly TRBD1 on 5 matching bases. The CDR3 length is 14 residues. In germline, CDR1 is ENHRY, CDR2 SYGVKD. Trimming left V 0 bases short and J 0 bases short, with 6 bases between. The CDR3 coding sequence is TGTGCCATCAGTGAGTCGACAGCCTCCTACGAGCAGTACTTC. Encoded protein: CAISESTASYEQYF.

The gene calls are TRBV18 and TRBJ2-7, with TRBD2 matching 10 bases. Germline CDR1 reads KGHSH; CDR2 reads LQKENI. The CDR3 totals 14 residues. V gave up 6 bases and J gave up 3 bases; unmatched junction bases: 5. The CDR3 coding sequence is TGTGCCAGCTCGAGTAGCGGGGGGTTCTACGAGCAGTACTTC. It is translated as CASSSSGGFYEQYF. Supplemented by reference TRBV18 and TRBJ2-7, the full variable domain reads NAGVMQNPRHLVRRRGQEARLRCSPMKGHSHVYWYRQLPEEGLKFMVYLQKENIIDESGMPKERFSAEFPKEGPSILRIQQVVRGDSAAYFCASSSSGGFYEQYFGPGTRLTVT.

This sequence joins TRBV4-2 and TRBJ2-7, with TRBD2 identical over 9 bases. The ends lost 3 bases at V and 3 bases at J; junction bases unmatched: 6. Germline CDR1 LGHNA, CDR2 YNFKEQ. The CDR3 covers 15 residues. CDR3 region: CASSQSIAGVYEQYF. CDR3 nucleotides: TGTGCCAGCAGCCAGTCGATAGCGGGAGTCTACGAGCAGTACTTC.